Listed below are T cell receptor beta chains from one sample, sequenced in a study of radiation and T cells in renal cell carcinoma. Data came from immunoSEQ multiplex PCR; TCRdb stores just in-frame clones and leaves some out. Among roughly 18,000 clones, roughly 60% were seen once, and the ten largest hold roughly 30%. The specimen comprised tumor tissue, sampled from a patient whose treatment was nephrectomy without radiotherapy. These receptors were collected from a man aged 50 to 59 with renal cell carcinoma. CDR3s include the opening cysteine and the closing phenylalanine or tryptophan.

V	J	length	CDR3
TRBV19	TRBJ1-1	11	CASSIKGVAFF
TRBV19	TRBJ1-5	15	CASSIAGQGVQPQHF
TRBV5-1	TRBJ1-2	15	CASSFSAGGSYGYTF
TRBV7-9	TRBJ2-1	15	CASSPNLGPYNEQFF
TRBV6-1	TRBJ1-5	15	CASSEGTARYQPQHF
TRBV6-5	TRBJ1-1	13	CASITELGTEAFF
TRBV9	TRBJ2-2	17	CASSPQTSGGIRGELFF
TRBV6-1	TRBJ1-1	14	CASPPLLLNTEAFF
TRBV2	TRBJ1-4	12	CASKILNEKLFF
TRBV7-8	TRBJ2-1	17	CASSLGLRPSGYNEQFF
TRBV29-1	TRBJ1-2	12	CSVEGRLYGYTF
TRBV4-2	TRBJ1-2	16	CASSQDGAATTYGYTF
TRBV7-2	TRBJ2-3	18	CASSLESSGRASIDTQYF
TRBV7-3	TRBJ2-2	16	CASSLTGGANTGELFF
TRBV10-3	TRBJ1-1	14	CAISDRGGNTEAFF
TRBV7-3	TRBJ1-6	14	CASSSYNYDSPLHF
TRBV19	TRBJ1-4	16	CASSHDRSGMREKLFF
TRBV18	TRBJ2-7	14	CASSPGTGGYEQYF
TRBV19	TRBJ2-2	14	CASSNRGPTGELFF
TRBV10-3	TRBJ1-4	14	CAISARGTNEKLFF
TRBV2	TRBJ1-2	14	CASSEQDRNYGYTF
TRBV4-3	TRBJ1-2	14	CASSQVSGSYGYTF
TRBV27	TRBJ1-1	15	CASSIQFDMNTEAFF
TRBV2	TRBJ1-6	15	CASRTQGLGNSPLHF
TRBV5-6	TRBJ2-2	17	CASSLAGAGANTGELFF
TRBV5-6	TRBJ2-7	14	CASSPRGDAYEQYF
TRBV9	TRBJ1-1	14	CASAGGDSNTEAFF
TRBV19	TRBJ2-7	11	CASRRGSQQYF
TRBV20-1	TRBJ2-7	10	CSASSYEQYF
TRBV5-6	TRBJ2-2	14	CASSPGQSALELFF
TRBV29-1	TRBJ1-2	13	CSVGPLYPYGYTF
TRBV9	TRBJ1-5	14	CASSGGVGSQPQHF
TRBV6-4	TRBJ2-3	15	CASSEYLGGSDTQYF
TRBV4-3	TRBJ1-1	14	CASSQQQDGPFAFF
TRBV6-1	TRBJ1-5	15	CASSEVIGSNQPQHF
TRBV13	TRBJ1-4	17	CASSLGGWIRMDEKLFF
TRBV10-3	TRBJ1-3	14	CAISTPGQGNTIYF
TRBV19	TRBJ1-1	14	CASSIGFRRPEAFF
TRBV7-9	TRBJ2-2	16	CASSLLGGTNTGELFF
TRBV29-1	TRBJ2-5	13	CSVAWGDQETQYF
TRBV4-1	TRBJ2-3	15	CASRDLAGVSDTQYF
TRBV6-1	TRBJ1-2	14	CASLVMGPNYGYTF
TRBV6-4	TRBJ2-3	13	CASSEAETDTQYF
TRBV7-9	TRBJ1-1	11	CASSLGFEAFF
TRBV11-2	TRBJ2-7	15	CASSLRSGISYEQYF
TRBV6-1	TRBJ2-7	12	CASRKSPYEQYF
TRBV6-4	TRBJ2-3	14	CASSDGQGADTQYF
TRBV7-2	TRBJ2-7	16	CASSQHGGTNSYEQYF
TRBV27	TRBJ1-1	13	CASRLRQNTEAFF
TRBV27	TRBJ2-1	14	CASSFSSSYNEQFF
TRBV27	TRBJ2-7	12	CASSLNSYEQYF
TRBV9	TRBJ2-1	17	CASSQARTGGGFYEQFF
TRBV9	TRBJ2-3	13	CASNRGGTDTQYF
TRBV27	TRBJ1-1	13	CASSSGGFTEAFF
TRBV19	TRBJ1-4	15	CASSLPGWEREKLFF
TRBV5-6	TRBJ1-4	16	CASSFRQGSPNEKLFF
TRBV7-2	TRBJ2-1	15	CASSFSGSSYNEQFF
TRBV5-1	TRBJ1-3	15	CASSASPGHGDTIYF
TRBV27	TRBJ2-7	14	CASTPGGGSDEQYF